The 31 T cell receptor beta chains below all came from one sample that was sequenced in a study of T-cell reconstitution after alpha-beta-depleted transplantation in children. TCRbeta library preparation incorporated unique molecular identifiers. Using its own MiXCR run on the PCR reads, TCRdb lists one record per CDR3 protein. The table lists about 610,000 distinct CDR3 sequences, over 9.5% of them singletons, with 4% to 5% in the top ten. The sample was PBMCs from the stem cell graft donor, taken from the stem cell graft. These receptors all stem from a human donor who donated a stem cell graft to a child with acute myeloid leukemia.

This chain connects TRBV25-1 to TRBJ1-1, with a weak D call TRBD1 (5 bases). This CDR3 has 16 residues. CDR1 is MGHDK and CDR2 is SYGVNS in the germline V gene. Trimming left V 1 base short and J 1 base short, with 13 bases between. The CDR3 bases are TGTGCCAGCAGTGAATTAAGGGGTACGGGGAACACTGAAGCTTTCTTT. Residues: CASSELRGTGNTEAFF.

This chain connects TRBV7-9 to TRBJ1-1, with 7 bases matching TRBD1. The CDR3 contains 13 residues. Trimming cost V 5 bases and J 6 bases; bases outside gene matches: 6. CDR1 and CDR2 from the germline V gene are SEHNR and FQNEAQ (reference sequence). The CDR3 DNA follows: TGTGCCAGCAGCCTGGGGACAGACCCTGAAGCTTTCTTT. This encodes CASSLGTDPEAFF.

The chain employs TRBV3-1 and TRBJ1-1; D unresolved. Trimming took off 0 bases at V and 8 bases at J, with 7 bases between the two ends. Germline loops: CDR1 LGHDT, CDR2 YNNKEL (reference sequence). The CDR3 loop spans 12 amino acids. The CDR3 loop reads CASSQEGDEAFF. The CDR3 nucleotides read TGTGCCAGCAGCCAAGAGGGAGACGAAGCTTTCTTT.

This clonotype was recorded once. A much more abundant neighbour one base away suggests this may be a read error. For the CDR3, the DNA is TGTGCCAGCAGTTTACGGGGATGCGAGCAGTACTTC. Translating gives CASSLRGCEQYF. The gene calls are TRBV12-3 or TRBV12-4 and TRBJ2-7, with TRBD2 as a possible D gene (5 bases). The V and J ends lost 2 bases and 6 bases respectively, with 8 bases between them. This CDR3 comprises 12 residues.

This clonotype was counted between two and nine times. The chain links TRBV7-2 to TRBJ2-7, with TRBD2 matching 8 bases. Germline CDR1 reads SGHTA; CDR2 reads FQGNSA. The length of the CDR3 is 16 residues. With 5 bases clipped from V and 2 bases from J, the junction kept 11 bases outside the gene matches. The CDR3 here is CASSRRGSGVTYEQYF. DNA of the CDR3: TGTGCCAGCAGCCGGAGGGGTAGCGGGGTAACCTACGAGCAGTACTTC.

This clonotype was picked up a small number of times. The CDR3: CASAPRAVSDNEQFF. The CDR3 DNA reads TGTGCCAGCGCCCCCCGGGCCGTTTCTGACAATGAGCAGTTCTTC. The V and J genes are TRBV9 and TRBJ2-1; D is unclear. CDR1 and CDR2 from the germline V gene are SGDLS and YYNGEE. The CDR3 covers 15 residues. V dropped 7 bases and J dropped 5 bases, with 19 bases sitting between them. Filled out from reference TRBV9 and TRBJ2-1, the complete variable domain reads DSGVTQTPKHLITATGQRVTLRCSPRSGDLSVYWYQQSLDQGLQFLIQYYNGEERAKGNILERFSAQQFPDLHSELNLSSLELGDSALYFCASAPRAVSDNEQFFGPGTRLTVL.

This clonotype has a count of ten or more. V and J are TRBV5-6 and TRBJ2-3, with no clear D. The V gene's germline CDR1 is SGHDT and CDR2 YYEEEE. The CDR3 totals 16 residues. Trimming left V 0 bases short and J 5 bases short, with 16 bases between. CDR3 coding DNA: TGTGCCAGCAGCTTGGGGGTACGCAATTCACGAGATACGCAGTATTTT. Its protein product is CASSLGVRNSRDTQYF.

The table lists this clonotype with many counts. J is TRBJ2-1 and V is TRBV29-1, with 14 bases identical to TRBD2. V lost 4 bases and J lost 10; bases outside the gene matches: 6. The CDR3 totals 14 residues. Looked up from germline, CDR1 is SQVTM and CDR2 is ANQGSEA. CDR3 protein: CSVGTSGRFSEQFF. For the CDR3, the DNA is TGCAGCGTTGGGACTAGCGGGAGGTTCTCCGAGCAGTTCTTC.

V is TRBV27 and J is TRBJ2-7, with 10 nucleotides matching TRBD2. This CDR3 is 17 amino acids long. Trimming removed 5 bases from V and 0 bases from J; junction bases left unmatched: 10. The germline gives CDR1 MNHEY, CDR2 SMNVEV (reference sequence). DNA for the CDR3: TGTGCCAGCAGTCACCCCCCACTAGCGGGAAGCTCCTACGAGCAGTACTTC. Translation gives CASSHPPLAGSSYEQYF.

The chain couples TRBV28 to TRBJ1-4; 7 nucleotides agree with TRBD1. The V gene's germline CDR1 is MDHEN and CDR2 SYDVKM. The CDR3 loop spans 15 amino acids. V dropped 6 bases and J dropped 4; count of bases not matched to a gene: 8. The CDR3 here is CASRSGTALNEKLFF. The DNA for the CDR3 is TGTGCCAGCAGGTCTGGGACAGCCCTTAATGAAAAACTGTTTTTT.

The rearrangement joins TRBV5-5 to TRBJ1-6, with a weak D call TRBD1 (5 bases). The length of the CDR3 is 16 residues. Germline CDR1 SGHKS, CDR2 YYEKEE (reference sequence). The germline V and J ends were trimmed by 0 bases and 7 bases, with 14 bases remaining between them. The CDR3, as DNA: TGTGCCAGCAGCTTGGAAACAGGCGATGTGAATTCACCCCTCCACTTT. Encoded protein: CASSLETGDVNSPLHF.

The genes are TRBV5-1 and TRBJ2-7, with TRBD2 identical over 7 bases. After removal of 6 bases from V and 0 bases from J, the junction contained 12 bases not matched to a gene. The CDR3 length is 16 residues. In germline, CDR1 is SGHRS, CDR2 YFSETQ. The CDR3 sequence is CASTLGGSSFSYEQYF. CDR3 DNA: TGCGCCAGCACCCTGGGGGGGTCCTCCTTCTCCTACGAGCAGTACTTC.

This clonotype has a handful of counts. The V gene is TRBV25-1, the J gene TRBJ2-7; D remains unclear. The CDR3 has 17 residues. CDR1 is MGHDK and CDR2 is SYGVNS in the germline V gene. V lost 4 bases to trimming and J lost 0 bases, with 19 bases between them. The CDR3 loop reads CASSGAAGRASSYEQYF. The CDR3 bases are TGTGCCAGCAGTGGTGCGGCCGGCCGCGCGAGCTCCTACGAGCAGTACTTC.

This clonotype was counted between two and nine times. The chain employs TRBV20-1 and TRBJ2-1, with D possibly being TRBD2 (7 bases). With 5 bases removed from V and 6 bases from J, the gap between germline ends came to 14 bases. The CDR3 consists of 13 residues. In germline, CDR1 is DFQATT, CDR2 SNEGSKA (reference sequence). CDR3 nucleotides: TGCAGTGCTGGGGGGGGCGTCCGCAATGAGCAGTTCTTC. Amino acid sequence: CSAGGGVRNEQFF.

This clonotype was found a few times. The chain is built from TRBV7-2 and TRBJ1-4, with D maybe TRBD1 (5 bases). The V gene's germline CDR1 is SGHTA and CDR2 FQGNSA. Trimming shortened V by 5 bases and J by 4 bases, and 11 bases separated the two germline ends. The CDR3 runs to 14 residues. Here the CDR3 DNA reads TGTGCCAGCAGCGAGGGACGGAATAATGAAAAACTGTTTTTT. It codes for CASSEGRNNEKLFF.

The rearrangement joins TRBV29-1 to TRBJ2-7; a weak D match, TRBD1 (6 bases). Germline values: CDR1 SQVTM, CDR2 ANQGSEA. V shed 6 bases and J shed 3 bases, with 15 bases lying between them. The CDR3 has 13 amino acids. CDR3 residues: CSVLDRGVYEQYF. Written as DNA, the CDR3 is TGCAGCGTGCTGGACAGAGGGGTCTACGAGCAGTACTTC.

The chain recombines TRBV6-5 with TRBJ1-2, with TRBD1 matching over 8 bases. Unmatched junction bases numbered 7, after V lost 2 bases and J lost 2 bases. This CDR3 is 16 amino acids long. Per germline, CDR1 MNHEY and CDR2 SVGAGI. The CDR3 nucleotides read TGTGCCAGCAGTTACGTGGGGACAGGACTGAACTATGGCTACACCTTC. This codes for CASSYVGTGLNYGYTF.

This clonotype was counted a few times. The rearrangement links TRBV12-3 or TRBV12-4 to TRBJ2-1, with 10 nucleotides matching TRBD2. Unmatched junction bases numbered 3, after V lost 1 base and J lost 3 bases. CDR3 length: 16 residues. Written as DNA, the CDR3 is TGTGCCAGCAGTTTAGACAGGACTAGCGGCTACAATGAGCAGTTCTTC. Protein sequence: CASSLDRTSGYNEQFF.

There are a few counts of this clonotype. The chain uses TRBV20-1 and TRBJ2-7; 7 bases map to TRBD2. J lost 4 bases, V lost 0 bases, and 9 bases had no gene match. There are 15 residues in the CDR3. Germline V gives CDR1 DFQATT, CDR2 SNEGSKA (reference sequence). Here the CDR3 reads CSARDGRTSVYEQYF. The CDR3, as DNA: TGCAGTGCTAGAGATGGTAGGACTAGTGTTTACGAGCAGTACTTC.

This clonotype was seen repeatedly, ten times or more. The CDR3 nucleotides are TGTGCCAGCAGCCCCCCGGGACTTGAGTTCTTC. Its translation: CASSPPGLEFF. The gene calls are TRBV6-6 and TRBJ2-1; TRBD2 might be the D (6 bases). CDR3 length: 11 residues. The V end was cut by 6 bases, the J end by 14 bases, with 14 bases between. CDR1 and CDR2 (germline): MNHNY, SVGAGI (reference sequence).

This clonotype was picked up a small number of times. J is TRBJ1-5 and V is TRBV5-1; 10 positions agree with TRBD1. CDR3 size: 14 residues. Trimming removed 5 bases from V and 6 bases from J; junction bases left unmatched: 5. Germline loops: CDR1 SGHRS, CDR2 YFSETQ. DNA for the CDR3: TGCGCCAGCAGGGGGACAGGGGAGGTTCAGCCCCAGCATTTT. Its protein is CASRGTGEVQPQHF.

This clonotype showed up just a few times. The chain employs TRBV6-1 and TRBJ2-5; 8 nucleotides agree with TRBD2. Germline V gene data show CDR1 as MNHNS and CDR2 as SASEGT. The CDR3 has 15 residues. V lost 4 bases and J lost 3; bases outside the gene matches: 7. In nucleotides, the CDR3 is TGTGCCAGCAGTGCTCTGACTAGCGTAAAAGAGACCCAGTACTTC. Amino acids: CASSALTSVKETQYF.

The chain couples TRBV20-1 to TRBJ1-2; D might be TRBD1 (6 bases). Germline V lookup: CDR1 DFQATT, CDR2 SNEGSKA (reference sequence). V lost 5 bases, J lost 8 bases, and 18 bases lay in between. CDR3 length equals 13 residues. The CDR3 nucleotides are TGCAGTGCTCCGCCTGGACAGCCTTCGGGCTACACCTTC. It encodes CSAPPGQPSGYTF.

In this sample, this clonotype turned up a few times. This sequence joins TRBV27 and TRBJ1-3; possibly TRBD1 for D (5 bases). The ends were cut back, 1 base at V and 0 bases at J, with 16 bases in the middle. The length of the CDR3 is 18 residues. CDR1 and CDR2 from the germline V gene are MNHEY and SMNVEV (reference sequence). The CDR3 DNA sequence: TGTGCCAGCAGTTTATTTAGGGGAGATTCTAGCTCTGGAAACACCATATATTTT. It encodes CASSLFRGDSSSGNTIYF.

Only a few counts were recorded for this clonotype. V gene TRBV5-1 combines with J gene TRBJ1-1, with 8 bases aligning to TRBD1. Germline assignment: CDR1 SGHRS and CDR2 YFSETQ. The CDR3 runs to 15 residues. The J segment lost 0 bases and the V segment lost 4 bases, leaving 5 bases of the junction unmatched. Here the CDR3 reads CASSNRGDMNTEAFF. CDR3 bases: TGCGCCAGCAGCAACAGGGGGGATATGAACACTGAAGCTTTCTTT. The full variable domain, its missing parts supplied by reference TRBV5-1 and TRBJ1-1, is KAGVTQTPRYLIKTRGQQVTLSCSPISGHRSVSWYQQTPGQGLQFLFEYFSETQRNKGNFPGRFSGRQFSNSRSEMNVSTLELGDSALYLCASSNRGDMNTEAFFGQGTRLTVV.

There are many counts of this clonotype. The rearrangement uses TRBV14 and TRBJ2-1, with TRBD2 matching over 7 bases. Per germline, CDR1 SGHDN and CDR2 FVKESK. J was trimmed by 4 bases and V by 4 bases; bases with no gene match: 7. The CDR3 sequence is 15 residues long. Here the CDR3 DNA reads TGTGCCAGCAGCCGGGCTAGCGGAGGGTACAATGAGCAGTTCTTC. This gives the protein CASSRASGGYNEQFF.

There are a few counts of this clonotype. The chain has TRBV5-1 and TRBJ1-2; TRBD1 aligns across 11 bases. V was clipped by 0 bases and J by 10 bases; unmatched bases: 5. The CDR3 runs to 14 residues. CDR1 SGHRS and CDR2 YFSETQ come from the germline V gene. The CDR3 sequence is CASSLADRGPIYTF. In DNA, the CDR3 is TGCGCCAGCAGCTTGGCGGACAGGGGGCCAATCTACACCTTC.

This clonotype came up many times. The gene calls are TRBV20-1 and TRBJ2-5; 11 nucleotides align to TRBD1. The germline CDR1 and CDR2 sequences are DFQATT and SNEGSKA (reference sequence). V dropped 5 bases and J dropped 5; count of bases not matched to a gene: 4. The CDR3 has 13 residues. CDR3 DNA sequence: TGCAGTGCTGAGGACAGGGGGCGTGAGACCCAGTACTTC. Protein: CSAEDRGRETQYF.

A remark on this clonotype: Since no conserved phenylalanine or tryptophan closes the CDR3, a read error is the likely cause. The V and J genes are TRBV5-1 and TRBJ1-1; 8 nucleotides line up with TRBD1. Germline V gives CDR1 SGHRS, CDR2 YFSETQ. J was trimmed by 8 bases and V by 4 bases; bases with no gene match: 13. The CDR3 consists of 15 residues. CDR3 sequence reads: CASSPTRTGRGEAFI. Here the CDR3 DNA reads TGCGCCAGCAGCCCTACCCGGACAGGGCGGGGAGAAGCTTTCATT.

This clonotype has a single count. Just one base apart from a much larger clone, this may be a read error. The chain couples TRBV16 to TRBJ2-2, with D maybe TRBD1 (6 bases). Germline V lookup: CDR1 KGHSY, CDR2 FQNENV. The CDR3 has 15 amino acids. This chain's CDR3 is CASSPIRGASGELIF. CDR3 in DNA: TGTGCCAGCAGCCCGATCAGGGGCGCGTCCGGGGAGCTGATTTTT.

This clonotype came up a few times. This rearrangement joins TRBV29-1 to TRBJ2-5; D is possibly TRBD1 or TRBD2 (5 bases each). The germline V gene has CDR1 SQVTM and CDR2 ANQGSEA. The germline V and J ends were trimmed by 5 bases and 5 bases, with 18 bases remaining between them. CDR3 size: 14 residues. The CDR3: CSVNPGPSPETQYF. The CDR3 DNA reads TGCAGCGTTAACCCGGGACCAAGCCCGGAGACCCAGTACTTC.